A single sample is the source of the 8 T cell receptor beta chains below, sequenced in a study of cytotoxic CD8 clonotypes in ibrutinib-treated CLL. The data were produced by immunoSEQ multiplex PCR, yet TCRdb's version contains in-frame clones alone and is incomplete. The data contain some 100,000 clones, about 50% of them singletons. Material: PBMCs, obtained after 24 months of ibrutinib treatment. These receptors were obtained from a human donor with chronic lymphocytic leukemia.

This clone was seen a single time. This chain joins TRBV7-2 and TRBJ2-1, with TRBD1 as a possible D gene (6 bases). CDR3 length: 16 amino acids. Deletions cut 1 base from V and 0 bases from J, with 10 bases between. Germline CDR1 is SGHTA and CDR2 is FQGNSA. The chain's CDR3 is CASSLGGTSSYNEQFF. CDR3 bases: TGTGCCAGCAGCTTAGGGGGGACAAGCTCCTACAATGAGCAGTTCTTC. The full variable domain, rest sourced from reference TRBV7-2 and TRBJ2-1, is GAGVSQSPSNKVTEKGKDVELRCDPISGHTALYWYRQSLGQGLEFLIYFQGNSAPDKSGLPSDRFSAERTGGSVSTLTIQRTQQEDSAVYLCASSLGGTSSYNEQFFGPGTRLTVL.

The chain uses TRBV29-1 and TRBJ1-1; D remains unclear. Deletions cut 6 bases from V and 3 bases from J, with 5 bases between. CDR3 size: 10 residues. CDR1 SQVTM and CDR2 ANQGSEA come from the germline V gene. The CDR3: CSVKDTEAFF. The DNA for the CDR3 is TGCAGCGTCAAAGACACTGAAGCTTTCTTT.

The chain uses TRBV5-1 and TRBJ2-7; 9 bases are a match to TRBD2. From germline, CDR1 is SGHRS and CDR2 YFSETQ. The CDR3 consists of 18 residues. Unmatched junction bases numbered 20, after V lost 5 bases and J lost 5 bases. CDR3 amino acids: CASRPTGTSYLQGNEQYF. CDR3 nucleotides: TGCGCCAGCAGGCCCACCGGGACTAGCTACCTACAGGGGAACGAGCAGTACTTC.

The rearrangement uses TRBV7-7 and TRBJ2-3, with 9 nucleotides matching TRBD2. CDR1 and CDR2 from the germline V gene are SSHAT and FNYEAQ (reference sequence). The trim removed 6 bases at V and 1 base at J, leaving 5 bases unmatched. This CDR3 is 15 amino acids long. The CDR3 spells CASRVSGGRTDTQYF. The CDR3 DNA sequence: TGTGCCAGCAGAGTTAGCGGGGGCCGCACAGATACGCAGTATTTT.

The chain links TRBV5-1 to TRBJ2-3, with D possibly matching TRBD2 (7 bases). CDR1 is SGHRS, CDR2 YFSETQ, per germline. Trimming cost V 4 bases and J 0 bases, with 12 bases left between them. The CDR3 covers 15 residues. In nucleotides, the CDR3 is TGCGCCAGCAGCCAAGGGGGGGATAGCACAGATACGCAGTATTTT. Its translation is CASSQGGDSTDTQYF.

CDR3 loop: CASSDDGSSYNEQFF. The CDR3 bases are TGTGCCAGCAGCGACGACGGAAGCTCCTACAATGAGCAGTTCTTC. The rearrangement links TRBV9 to TRBJ2-1, with D unresolved. Germline assignment: CDR1 SGDLS and CDR2 YYNGEE. V lost 3 bases, J lost 0 bases, and 10 bases lay in between. The CDR3 has 15 residues.

The rearrangement uses TRBV5-1 and TRBJ2-3; the D is unclear. From germline, CDR1 is SGHRS and CDR2 YFSETQ. The ends were cut back, 4 bases at V and 2 bases at J, with 2 bases in the middle. CDR3 length: 11 amino acids. The CDR3 nucleotides are TGCGCCAGCAGCATCACAGATACGCAGTATTTT. Protein sequence: CASSITDTQYF. The entire variable domain, with the rest obtained from reference TRBV5-1 and TRBJ2-3, is as follows: KAGVTQTPRYLIKTRGQQVTLSCSPISGHRSVSWYQQTPGQGLQFLFEYFSETQRNKGNFPGRFSGRQFSNSRSEMNVSTLELGDSALYLCASSITDTQYFGPGTRLTVL.

This clone has just a few counts. The chain employs TRBV6-1 and TRBJ1-2; no reliable D call. Between the trimmed V and J ends, which lost 2 bases and 4 bases, there was a span of 5 bases. Germline V gives CDR1 MNHNS, CDR2 SASEGT. CDR3 length: 12 residues. The CDR3 coding sequence is TGTGCCAGCAGTGAAATAGGCTATGGCTACACCTTC. This encodes CASSEIGYGYTF.